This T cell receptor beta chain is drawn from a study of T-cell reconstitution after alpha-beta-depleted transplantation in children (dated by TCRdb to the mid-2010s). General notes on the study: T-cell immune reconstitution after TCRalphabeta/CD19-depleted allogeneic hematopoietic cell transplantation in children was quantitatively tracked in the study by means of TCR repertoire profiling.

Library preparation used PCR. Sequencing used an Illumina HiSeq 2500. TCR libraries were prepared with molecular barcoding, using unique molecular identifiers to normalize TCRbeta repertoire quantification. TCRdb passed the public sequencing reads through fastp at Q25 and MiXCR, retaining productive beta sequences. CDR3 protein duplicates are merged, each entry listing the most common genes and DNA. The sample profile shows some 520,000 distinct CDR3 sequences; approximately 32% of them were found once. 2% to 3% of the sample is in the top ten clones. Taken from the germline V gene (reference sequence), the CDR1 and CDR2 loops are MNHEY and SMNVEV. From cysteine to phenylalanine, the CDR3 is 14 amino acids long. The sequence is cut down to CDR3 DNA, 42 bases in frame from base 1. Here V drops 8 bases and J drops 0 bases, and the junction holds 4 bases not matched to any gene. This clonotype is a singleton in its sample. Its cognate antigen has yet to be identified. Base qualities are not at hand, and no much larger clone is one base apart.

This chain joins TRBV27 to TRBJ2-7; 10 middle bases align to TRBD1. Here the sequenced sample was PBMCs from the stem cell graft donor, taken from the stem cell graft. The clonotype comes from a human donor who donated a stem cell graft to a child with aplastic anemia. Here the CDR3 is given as CASRGQGSSYEQYF. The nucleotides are TGTGCCAGCCGGGGACAGGGGAGCTCCTACGAGCAGTACTTC.